Shown below are 2 T cell receptor beta chains from a single sample sequenced in a study of early T cells in non-severe SARS-CoV-2 infection. Using its own MiXCR run on the 5' RACE reads, TCRdb lists one record per CDR3 protein. Among 70,000 or so distinct CDR3 sequences, 10% were seen once, and the ten largest hold under 10%. The sequencing used whole blood, collected at baseline. These receptors all come from an adult who was a healthcare worker with PCR-confirmed SARS-CoV-2 infection or an uninfected control (not recorded which).

The gene calls are TRBV7-6 and TRBJ2-3, with 7 bases matching TRBD2. J lost 2 bases, V lost 5 bases, and 7 bases had no gene match. This CDR3 has 15 residues. Germline loops: CDR1 SGHVS, CDR2 FNYEAQ. CDR3 residues: CASSPGLGDTDTQYF. The CDR3 DNA reads TGTGCCAGCAGCCCCGGACTAGGGGACACAGATACGCAGTATTTT.

This clonotype occurred a few times. This chain joins TRBV5-1 and TRBJ1-1; possible D gene TRBD1, 5 bases. Trimming stripped 0 bases from V and 5 bases from J, with 11 bases between. The CDR3 runs 14 residues. Germline CDR1 and CDR2: SGHRS and YFSETQ. The CDR3 spells CASSLAGEGTEAFF. The DNA for the CDR3 is TGCGCCAGCAGCTTGGCGGGGGAGGGAACTGAAGCTTTCTTT.